This T cell receptor (beta chain) was recovered during a study of vaccination effects on CD4 cells after COVID-19. Prior to sequencing, the ViraFEST assay stimulated PBMC with viral peptide pools, which expanded the antigen-specific CD4+ T cells. CD4+ T cell isolation took place after approximately 11 days of culture. Either the BNT162b2 or mRNA-1273 vaccine was given to participants in two doses. The authors exchanged half the medium for IL-2 medium on days 3 and 7. The CDR3 contains 14 residues. V lost 7 bases to trimming and J lost 2 bases, with 15 bases between them. With respect to this clone: Its antigen remains unknown.

Study results and limitations: Infection-derived and vaccine-derived clones contracted markedly late after vaccination.

Only in-frame clones appear in the TCRdb table, and some are missing; sequencing was by immunoSEQ multiplex PCR. The sample lists approximately 78,000 clones, about 81% occurring once. Source: CD4+ T cells from PBMCs cultured with HCoV-229E spike peptides, taken after COVID-19 vaccination. This rearrangement joins TRBV23-1 to TRBJ2-7, with a possible D match to TRBD1 (6 bases). TRBV23-1 qualifies as an ORF whose function is uncertain. The clonotype was recovered from a human donor who received a COVID-19 vaccine. CDR3 sequence reads: CASKPLGQTYEQYV. For the CDR3, the DNA is TGCGCCAGCAAACCCCTAGGACAGACCTACGAGCAGTACGTC.